These T cell receptor beta chains were read from a single sample in a study of OX40 agonist ivuxolimab in advanced cancers. Repertoires were generated with immunoSEQ multiplex PCR, while TCRdb's copy carries only in-frame clones and drops some. The table shows 70,000 or so clones, with approximately 85% occurring only once. This specimen consisted of CD4+ or CD8+ T cells sorted from blood, obtained in a trial of the OX40 agonist ivuxolimab. These receptors were taken from an adult with an advanced solid tumor such as melanoma, head and neck, liver or kidney cancer. Each CDR3 is given with its conserved first and last residue. Fields, in order: D gene, CDR3 length, clone size, V gene, J gene, CDR3 protein, CDR3 DNA. A D gene is named only where the DNA matches it firmly. Not all rows give a size; the values are once, few, many and, for expanded clones, a class.

D: NA; length: 14; size: NA; V: TRBV19; J: TRBJ2-2; CDR3: CASSPSGYTGELFF; DNA: TGTGCCAGTAGTCCAAGCGGGTACACCGGGGAGCTGTTTTTT
D: NA; length: 16; size: NA; V: TRBV6-6; J: TRBJ2-1; CDR3: CASSPWGTGDPNEQFF; DNA: TGTGCCAGCAGTCCTTGGGGGACTGGGGACCCCAATGAGCAGTTCTTC
D: NA; length: 13; size: NA; V: TRBV7-9; J: TRBJ2-2; CDR3: CASRTRRTGELFF; DNA: TGTGCCAGCAGAACGAGAAGAACCGGGGAGCTGTTTTTT
D: NA; length: 15; size: NA; V: TRBV10-2; J: TRBJ1-1; CDR3: CASSLEGAENTEAFF; DNA: TGCGCCAGCAGTTTGGAGGGCGCTGAGAACACTGAAGCTTTCTTT
D: NA; length: 17; size: few; V: TRBV5-4; J: TRBJ1-1; CDR3: CASSLGQGRRGNTEAFF; DNA: TGTGCCAGCAGCTTGGGTCAGGGAAGGAGGGGAAACACTGAAGCTTTCTTT
D: TRBD2; length: 18; size: NA; V: TRBV5-1; J: TRBJ2-2; CDR3: CASSNKAGDVANTGELFF; DNA: TGCGCCAGCAGCAACAAAGCGGGAGACGTCGCGAACACCGGGGAGCTGTTTTTT
D: TRBD2; length: 18; size: NA; V: TRBV14; J: TRBJ2-7; CDR3: CASSALAGVSSGSYEQYF; DNA: TGTGCCAGCAGCGCTCTAGCGGGAGTTTCTTCGGGCTCCTACGAGCAGTACTTC
D: NA; length: 14; size: NA; V: TRBV4-2; J: TRBJ2-1; CDR3: CASSQEARKDEQFF; DNA: TGTGCCAGCAGCCAAGAGGCCAGGAAGGATGAGCAGTTCTTC
D: TRBD1; length: 15; size: NA; V: TRBV6-6; J: TRBJ1-5; CDR3: CASTMSWQGDQPQHF; DNA: TGTGCCAGCACCATGAGTTGGCAGGGGGATCAGCCCCAGCATTTT
D: TRBD2; length: 17; size: NA; V: TRBV5-1; J: TRBJ2-7; CDR3: CASSLSPTSGSFYEQYF; DNA: TGCGCCAGCAGCTTGAGCCCTACTAGCGGGAGCTTCTACGAGCAGTACTTC
D: NA; length: 14; size: once; V: TRBV28; J: TRBJ2-5; CDR3: CASSLQGGQETQYF; DNA: TGTGCCAGCAGTTTACAGGGTGGCCAAGAGACCCAGTACTTC
D: NA; length: 14; size: NA; V: TRBV6-1; J: TRBJ2-7; CDR3: CASSRRDFPWEQYF; DNA: TGTGCCAGCAGTCGGCGGGACTTCCCCTGGGAGCAGTACTTC
D: TRBD1; length: 17; size: NA; V: TRBV25-1; J: TRBJ2-2; CDR3: CASSGWKGAQNTGELFF; DNA: TGTGCCAGCAGTGGATGGAAGGGGGCGCAGAACACCGGGGAGCTGTTTTTT
D: NA; length: 11; size: NA; V: TRBV2; J: TRBJ2-1; CDR3: CASSDYNEQFF; DNA: TGTGCCAGCAGTGATTACAATGAGCAGTTCTTC
D: NA; length: 13; size: NA; V: TRBV2; J: TRBJ1-4; CDR3: CASSAGSNEKLFF; DNA: TGTGCCAGCAGTGCAGGATCTAATGAAAAACTGTTTTTT
D: NA; length: 15; size: NA; V: TRBV5-6; J: TRBJ1-3; CDR3: CASSLMSNSGNTIYF; DNA: TGTGCCAGCAGTTTGATGTCTAACTCTGGAAACACCATATATTTT
D: NA; length: 13; size: once; V: TRBV6-1; J: TRBJ2-1; CDR3: CASIPTSYNEQFF; DNA: TGTGCCAGCATCCCTACCTCCTACAATGAGCAGTTCTTC
D: NA; length: 15; size: NA; V: TRBV11-3; J: TRBJ2-1; CDR3: CASSRAGGDDNEQFF; DNA: TGTGCCAGCAGTAGGGCAGGGGGGGATGACAATGAGCAGTTCTTC
D: NA; length: 14; size: once; V: TRBV4-1; J: TRBJ2-5; CDR3: CASSQGGYQETQYF; DNA: TGCGCCAGCAGCCAGGGCGGGTACCAAGAGACCCAGTACTTC
D: TRBD1; length: 16; size: NA; V: TRBV28; J: TRBJ1-1; CDR3: CASITQGAGWDTEAFF; DNA: TGTGCCAGCATTACTCAGGGGGCGGGGTGGGACACTGAAGCTTTCTTT
D: NA; length: 14; size: NA; V: TRBV6-6; J: TRBJ1-4; CDR3: CASSYGRGAEKLFF; DNA: TGTGCCAGCAGTTACGGTCGCGGAGCTGAAAAACTGTTTTTT
D: TRBD2; length: 14; size: NA; V: TRBV6-5; J: TRBJ2-7; CDR3: CASTPLAGVYEQYF; DNA: TGTGCCAGCACGCCCCTAGCGGGAGTATACGAGCAGTACTTC
D: NA; length: 13; size: NA; V: TRBV6-5; J: TRBJ1-3; CDR3: CASSSRAGNTIYF; DNA: TGTGCCAGCAGTTCACGGGCTGGAAACACCATATATTTT
D: TRBD2; length: 14; size: NA; V: TRBV5-6; J: TRBJ2-1; CDR3: CASSLTSGHNEQFF; DNA: TGTGCCAGCAGCTTGACTAGCGGACACAATGAGCAGTTCTTC
D: TRBD1; length: 13; size: NA; V: TRBV28; J: TRBJ2-7; CDR3: CASRRTGGDEQYF; DNA: TGTGCCAGCAGACGGACAGGTGGGGACGAGCAGTACTTC
D: TRBD1; length: 16; size: NA; V: TRBV19; J: TRBJ1-5; CDR3: CASSKGTGRSNQPQHF; DNA: TGTGCCAGTAGTAAGGGGACAGGGAGAAGCAATCAGCCCCAGCATTTT